One sample yielded the 9 T cell receptor beta chains listed below, sequenced in a study of human T cells and chemical hapten exposure. Time point indicated: healthy volunteer bleed at 2 weeks. Unseparated into fractions, whole blood served as the source from which total RNA was extracted. One entry per CDR3 protein, called by TCRdb with MiXCR from the RACE reads. The sample consists of roughly 130,000 distinct CDR3 sequences, approximately 9% of them appearing once. The sequencing sample was made of whole blood. The source of these receptors is a male donor in good health. Some clones in this sample may be carry-over from other donors' samples.

The sample holds a few counts of this clonotype. V gene TRBV4-2 combines with J gene TRBJ1-1; the D is unclear. Trimming stripped 0 bases from V and 5 bases from J, with 7 bases between. The CDR3 is 13 residues long. Germline V gene lookup returns CDR1 LGHNA and CDR2 YNFKEQ. CDR3 region: CASSQDTRTEAFF. The CDR3 nucleotides are TGTGCCAGCAGCCAAGATACGCGGACTGAAGCTTTCTTT.

The V call is TRBV12-3 or TRBV12-4, the J call TRBJ1-6; the D gene is possibly TRBD1 (6 bases). The ends were cut back, 7 bases at V and 4 bases at J, with 17 bases in the middle. The CDR3 has 16 residues. The CDR3: CASTRRGGSYNSPLHF. DNA for the CDR3: TGTGCCAGCACCCGGAGGGGGGGGAGTTATAATTCACCCCTCCACTTT.

This clonotype was seen a handful of times. V is TRBV4-3 and J is TRBJ1-1; D perhaps matches TRBD1 (6 bases). This CDR3 comprises 16 residues. Looked up from germline, CDR1 is LGHNA and CDR2 is YSLEER. The V end lost 0 bases, the J end lost 1 base, and 12 bases lay between the germline ends. The CDR3 is CASSQDGGPENTEAFF. The CDR3 nucleotides are TGCGCCAGCAGCCAAGATGGGGGGCCAGAGAACACTGAAGCTTTCTTT.

This clonotype was seen only a few times. This chain uses TRBV7-9 with TRBJ2-7; perhaps TRBD1 as D (6 bases). The ends were cut back, 4 bases at V and 2 bases at J, with 12 bases in the middle. This CDR3 spans 14 amino acids. CDR1 is SEHNR and CDR2 is FQNEAQ in the germline V gene (reference sequence). DNA for the CDR3: TGTGCCAGCAGCTCCCCACAGGGCCCCTACGAGCAGTACTTC. Its protein product is CASSSPQGPYEQYF.

This rearrangement joins TRBV7-9 to TRBJ1-1, with D uncertain. The CDR3 is made up of 10 amino acids. Between the trimmed V and J ends, which lost 2 bases and 7 bases, there was a span of 2 bases. The germline CDR1 and CDR2 sequences are SEHNR and FQNEAQ (reference sequence). In nucleotides, the CDR3 is TGTGCCAGCAGCTTATATGAAGCTTTCTTT. This codes for CASSLYEAFF.

This clonotype was seen repeatedly, ten times or more. V gene TRBV3-1 combines with J gene TRBJ2-2; a weak D match, TRBD1 (5 bases). The CDR3 extends over 17 amino acids. Germline CDR1 LGHDT, CDR2 YNNKEL (reference sequence). With 2 bases removed from V and 9 bases from J, the gap between germline ends came to 22 bases. The CDR3 is CASSQLATALSSRELFF. The DNA for the CDR3 is TGTGCCAGCAGCCAACTTGCGACAGCCCTTTCGTCCAGGGAGCTGTTTTTT.

This clonotype was recorded at least ten times. The CDR3 DNA is TGTGCCAGCAGCGTAGTACCAGGGGATCAGCCCCAGCATTTT. Encoded protein: CASSVVPGDQPQHF. V gene TRBV9 combines with J gene TRBJ1-5; TRBD1 is a possible D gene (6 bases). CDR3 length: 14 amino acids. Germline values: CDR1 SGDLS, CDR2 YYNGEE. The ends were cut back, 0 bases at V and 5 bases at J, with 9 bases in the middle. Full variable domain (remainder filled in from reference TRBV9 and TRBJ1-5): DSGVTQTPKHLITATGQRVTLRCSPRSGDLSVYWYQQSLDQGLQFLIQYYNGEERAKGNILERFSAQQFPDLHSELNLSSLELGDSALYFCASSVVPGDQPQHFGDGTRLSIL.

The chain combines TRBV20-1 with TRBJ2-7; TRBD2 matches 14 bases. Trimming removed 4 bases from V and 9 bases from J; junction bases left unmatched: 5. The CDR3 covers 13 residues. Germline V gene data show CDR1 as DFQATT and CDR2 as SNEGSKA (reference sequence). The CDR3 nucleotides read TGCAGTGCTAAGGGACTAGCGGGAGAGGCGCAGTACTTC. It yields the protein CSAKGLAGEAQYF.

This clonotype was counted only a few times. This chain connects TRBV10-3 to TRBJ1-6, with D perhaps TRBD1 (6 bases). Germline V gene data show CDR1 as ENHRY and CDR2 as SYGVKD. V dropped 11 bases and J dropped 0 bases, with 14 bases sitting between them. CDR3 length equals 15 residues. The CDR3 DNA follows: TGTGCCGCCAGACAGGAGAGCTCCTATAATTCACCCCTCCACTTT. Its protein is CAARQESSYNSPLHF.